This TCR beta chain was documented in a study of lymphopenia after photon versus proton radiotherapy (dated by TCRdb to 2018 to 2020). Study-level background: Photon and proton radiation therapy were compared by the study for their immunological effects in patients with gastrointestinal tumors who developed high-grade lymphopenia. The goal of the study was to describe how the two radiation modalities differ in their effects on the immune system. A cohort of roughly 18 patients with gastrointestinal tumors who received either photon or proton therapy and subsequently developed lymphopenia was included. What the work shows at the level of the full study, not this receptor alone: After the lymphocyte count nadir, repertoires from photon-treated patients showed oligoclonal expansion, particularly of CD8+ Temra cells, and this expansion drove the decline in diversity. Across the cohort, an inverse correlation was found between a larger post-nadir drop in TCR diversity and overall survival time among patients who died. Proton-treated patients stayed relatively stable during treatment, while photon-treated patients lost naive T cells and TCR diversity and gained effector/memory populations. The survival association was assessed only in patients who died, and better survival with proton therapy was presented by the authors as a possibility rather than a demonstrated result.

This clone was seen once. The antigen it binds to is not known. Relative to the germline gene, one junction end is altered; a read error may explain this. Library preparation was by the immunoSEQ multiplex PCR assay. T cell repertoires were profiled with deep sequencing of rearranged TCR beta loci together with multiparametric flow cytometry. The table comes from immuneACCESS by way of TCRdb, which keeps in-frame sequences with V and J called. Part of the clones is missing from these tables; in studies checked, under half for an unresolved V gene and the rest for unknown reasons. The sample table records 40,000 to 45,000 clones; under 85% of these occur just once. 24% of the sample goes to the ten largest clones. Reading the germline V gene gives CDR1 SGHTA and CDR2 FQGNSA. From its cysteine to its phenylalanine, the CDR3 spans 14 amino acids. The sequence is cut down to CDR3 DNA, 42 bases in frame from base 1.

The rearranged chain carries TRBV7-2 and TRBJ2-2; TRBD2 lines up with 7 middle nucleotides. Sequenced here: peripheral blood, sampled from a patient treated with proton-based radiotherapy. The receptor comes from a woman in her seventies with pancreatic cancer. The sequence in DNA is TGTGCCAGCAGCCTAGCGGAAAACACCGGGGAGCTGTTTTTT. It specifies CASSLAENTGELFF.